Each of the 5 T cell receptor beta chains below was sequenced from the same sample in a study of metastatic and nonmetastatic thyroid tumors. Patients had received no treatment of any kind before thyroid surgery. From the PCR reads, TCRdb re-called clones with MiXCR. The sample has tens of thousands of clones, around 13% seen once. Specimen: blood. These TCRs come from a female donor with papillary thyroid cancer or a benign thyroid nodule (not recorded which). Some clones in this sample may be carry-over from other donors' samples.

The table lists this clone with many counts. Relative to the germline gene, one junction end is altered; a read error may explain this. V gene TRBV4-3 combines with J gene TRBJ2-6; a possible D gene is TRBD1 (5 bases). From germline, CDR1 is LGHNA and CDR2 YSLEER. The CDR3 sequence is 18 residues long. The CDR3 DNA follows: TGCGCCAGCAGCCAAGATCGGGCTGCGACCTCTGGGGCCGACGTCCTGACTTTC. Its protein product is CASSQDRAATSGADVLTF.

Relative to its sample, this clone is medium-sized. Other DNA sequences in the same sample also yield this CDR3. V gene TRBV24-1 combines with J gene TRBJ2-1; TRBD2 might be the D (6 bases). CDR1 is KGHDR and CDR2 is SFDVKD in the germline V gene. With 6 bases removed from V and 9 bases from J, the gap between germline ends came to 11 bases. This CDR3 has 12 residues. The CDR3 region is CATSSPGGEQFF. The CDR3 nucleotides are TGTGCCACCAGTTCCCCCGGGGGTGAGCAGTTCTTC.

This clone was detected ten times or more. The chain carries TRBV9 and TRBJ2-2, with 11 nucleotides matching TRBD1. The ends lost 2 bases at V and 3 bases at J; junction bases unmatched: 9. CDR1 is SGDLS, CDR2 YYNGEE, per germline. The CDR3 is 18 residues long. The DNA for the CDR3 is TGTGCCAGCAGCGTTAGGCCACCGGGACAGGGGGACACCGGGGAGCTGTTTTTT. This translates into CASSVRPPGQGDTGELFF.

This clone has ten or more counts. The chain has TRBV5-1 and TRBJ2-1; D call uncertain. Germline lookup yields CDR1 SGHRS and CDR2 YFSETQ. Trimming pared 5 bases from V and 2 bases from J, leaving 5 bases between. This CDR3 comprises 12 residues. In DNA, the CDR3 is TGCGCCAGCAGGGCTACCTACAATGAGCAGTTCTTC. Encoded protein: CASRATYNEQFF. Supplemented by reference TRBV5-1 and TRBJ2-1, the full variable domain reads KAGVTQTPRYLIKTRGQQVTLSCSPISGHRSVSWYQQTPGQGLQFLFEYFSETQRNKGNFPGRFSGRQFSNSRSEMNVSTLELGDSALYLCASRATYNEQFFGPGTRLTVL.

This clone rates as medium-sized. V is TRBV28 and J is TRBJ2-7, with D perhaps assigned TRBD1 or TRBD2 (5 bases each). The CDR3 is 16 amino acids. Trimming removed 6 bases at V and 1 base at J, with 19 bases between. Germline V CDR1 and CDR2: MDHEN, SYDVKM. CDR3 sequence: CASSAPLRGPSYEQYF. CDR3 sequence (DNA): TGTGCCAGCAGCGCTCCCCTTAGGGGACCGTCCTACGAGCAGTACTTC. Supplemented by reference TRBV28 and TRBJ2-7, the full variable domain reads DVKVTQSSRYLVKRTGEKVFLECVQDMDHENMFWYRQDPGLGLRLIYFSYDVKMKEKGDIPEGYSVSREKKERFSLILESASTNQTSMYLCASSAPLRGPSYEQYFGPGTRLTVT.